Sequencing of this T cell receptor beta chain was carried out in a study of Graves' ophthalmopathy and Graves' hyperthyroidism (dated 2018 in TCRdb). With regard to the full study: Peripheral blood was collected at initial diagnosis, prior to any treatment. The study used TCR beta repertoire signatures to distinguish Graves' ophthalmopathy from Graves' hyperthyroidism and to predict progression to ophthalmopathy. In total, 135 blood samples were TCR-sequenced: some 43 ophthalmopathy, around 75 hyperthyroidism and some 17 hyperthyroidism-to-ophthalmopathy patients. To explore V-J signatures distinguishing ophthalmopathy from hyperthyroidism, a discovery set of approximately 100 patients (43 ophthalmopathy, some 55 stable hyperthyroidism) was enrolled. An independent validation cohort comprised around 19 hyperthyroidism patients and 15 to 17 patients who later progressed from hyperthyroidism to ophthalmopathy. T-cell repertoires of thyroid tissue and blood were compared in several hyperthyroidism patients. Following sampling, methimazole starting at 30 mg daily was administered to hyperthyroidism patients, and high-dose intravenous methylprednisolone was administered to ophthalmopathy patients. The 95 to 100 discovery patients were randomly divided into training and test sets at a 7:3 ratio.

This clonotype has a handful of counts. The clone's antigen remains unknown. Per-base qualities were not stored, and no clone one base away is much larger. Summary of the overall study and its limitations: In cross-validation, the 13-signature model distinguished ophthalmopathy from stable hyperthyroidism with nearly 90% sensitivity and 81.08% specificity, while in the test set the corresponding values were around 79% and 71%. Among expanded thyroid clonotypes with frequency above 0.001, most also showed up in blood, which suggests that blood repertoires may reflect the thyroid immune response. In validation, the model predicted ophthalmopathy progression with more than 70% sensitivity and about 73% specificity; 12 predicted patients were CT-confirmed with GO in a median of approximately 6.2 months. Sample size was not predetermined statistically, and investigators were not blinded to group allocation.

Taken from cysteine to phenylalanine, the CDR3 has 21 residues. Left in the record is the CDR3 DNA by itself, 63 bases read in frame from the first base. Trimmed from V: 4 bases; trimmed from J: 4 bases; junction bases lacking a gene match: 25. Based on the germline V gene, the CDR1 and CDR2 sequences are LGHNA and YNFKEQ. Patients with ophthalmopathy had moderately to severely active disease, with a Clinical Activity Score of 3 or more, a NOSPECS grade of 4 or more, and a disease duration of less than 3 months. Anyone with other autoimmune diseases, uncontrolled infections, pregnancy or lactation was excluded from the study. Diagnosis was based on clinical symptoms, serum thyroxine, TRAb, thyroid ultrasound and orbital computed tomography. Using Ficoll-Paque density gradient centrifugation, PBMCs were isolated from roughly 9.2 ml of fresh peripheral blood. Trizol reagent was used to extract the total RNA, and its quality was then checked on an Agilent 2100 Bioanalyzer.

For repertoire sequencing, the TCR beta CDR3 regions were amplified from RNA transcripts. The first round of RT-PCR was done with HTBI primers and the Qiagen OneStep RT-PCR kit, and was followed by a second round of multiplex PCR, then size selection and purification. Libraries were sequenced paired-end with 100 bp reads on an Illumina HiSeq2000. As for how the authors treated the data: SOAPnuke was used to process the reads, throwing out any read that had adapters, had uncalled bases, had a mean Phred below 15, or lacked an exact constant-primer or identifier match. COPE v1.2.5 was used to merge high-quality paired reads. Each unique nucleotide sequence was defined as a clonotype, and clonotypes were aligned to IMGT TRB V, D and J references with MiTCR v1.1. The analysis was limited to V-J combinations with a frequency above 0.0001, which together covered more than 98% of repertoires. For each V-J combination, a TCR clonal expansion and chaos score was defined as the ratio of F50 clonal expansion to chaos observed in the TCRdist matrix. Welch's t-statistics and random forest were used to narrow the features down to 10 to 15 V-J combinations, which were then fed into a naive Bayes classifier. Thyroid-blood repertoire similarity was quantified with the Morisita-Horn index. The raw public data were reprocessed by TCRdb itself: fastp quality trimming at Q25, MiXCR clonotype calling, in-frame beta chains only. Duplicate CDR3 protein sequences are folded into a single record with the most common DNA and genes. These V and J calls rely on TCRdb rather than the paper's analysis. Within this sample are some 520,000 distinct CDR3 sequences, with roughly 14% of them counted one time only. The ten largest clones take up more than 8.5% of the sample.

This sequence was found in a woman aged 25 to 39 with Graves' ophthalmopathy. Donor details come from another sample of the same person, matched by shared clones. The chain links TRBV4-2 with TRBJ1-1; TRBD1 aligns with 9 central bases. Source material: blood. The CDR3 reads CASSRRGTGPSGEVESTEAFF. The DNA sequence is given as TGTGCCAGCAGCCGGCGGGGGACAGGGCCTAGCGGGGAAGTGGAGAGCACTGAAGCTTTCTTT.